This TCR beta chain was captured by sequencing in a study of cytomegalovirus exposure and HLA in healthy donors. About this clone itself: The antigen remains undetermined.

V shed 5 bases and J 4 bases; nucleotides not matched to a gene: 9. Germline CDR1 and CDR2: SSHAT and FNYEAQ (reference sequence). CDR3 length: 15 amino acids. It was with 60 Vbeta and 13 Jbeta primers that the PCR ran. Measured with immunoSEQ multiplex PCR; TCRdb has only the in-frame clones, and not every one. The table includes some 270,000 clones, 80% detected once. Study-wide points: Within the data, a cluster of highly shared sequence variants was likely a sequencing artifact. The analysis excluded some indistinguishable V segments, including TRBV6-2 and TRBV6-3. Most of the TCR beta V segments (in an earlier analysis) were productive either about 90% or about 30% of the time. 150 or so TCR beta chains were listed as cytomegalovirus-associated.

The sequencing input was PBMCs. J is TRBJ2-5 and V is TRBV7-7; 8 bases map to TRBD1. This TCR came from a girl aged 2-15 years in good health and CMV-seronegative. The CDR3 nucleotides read TGTGCCAGCAGCCTACTGACAGGGGTAGGAGAGACCCAGTACTTC. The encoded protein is CASSLLTGVGETQYF.